This T cell receptor (beta chain) was obtained from a study of early T cells in non-severe SARS-CoV-2 infection. Study-level results: Lookups in VDJdb leaned toward anti-spike CD8 responses and missed private and CD4 specificities.

This clonotype was counted at least ten times. Its antigen is unidentified. In the library, individual cDNA molecules carried attached unique molecular identifiers. TCRdb passed the 5' RACE reads through MiXCR, listing each CDR3 protein once. This sample has about 21,000 distinct CDR3 sequences, with 4.5% to 5% found just once. CDR1 and CDR2 (germline): SGHRS, YFSETQ. The CDR3 is made up of 15 amino acids. V was clipped by 0 bases and J by 1 base, with 10 bases between them. Sample: whole blood. V gene TRBV5-1 combines with J gene TRBJ1-1; weak D call: TRBD1 (5 bases). The origin of this receptor is an adult who was a healthcare worker with PCR-confirmed SARS-CoV-2 infection or an uninfected control (not recorded which). The CDR3: CASSLDWGRNTEAFF. In DNA, the CDR3 is TGCGCCAGCAGCTTGGATTGGGGACGGAACACTGAAGCTTTCTTT.